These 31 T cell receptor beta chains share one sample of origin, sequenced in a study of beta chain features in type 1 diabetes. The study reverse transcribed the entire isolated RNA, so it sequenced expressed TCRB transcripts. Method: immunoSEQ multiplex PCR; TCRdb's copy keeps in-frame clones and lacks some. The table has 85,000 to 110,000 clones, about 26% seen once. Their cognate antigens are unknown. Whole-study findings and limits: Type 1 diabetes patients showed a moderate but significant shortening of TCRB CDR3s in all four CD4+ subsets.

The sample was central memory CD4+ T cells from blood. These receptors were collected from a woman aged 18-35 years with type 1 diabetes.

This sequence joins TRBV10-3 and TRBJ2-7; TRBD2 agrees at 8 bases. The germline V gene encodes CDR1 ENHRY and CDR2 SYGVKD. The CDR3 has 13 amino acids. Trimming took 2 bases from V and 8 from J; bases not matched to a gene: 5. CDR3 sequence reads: CAISENLAGQQYF. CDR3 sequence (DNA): TGTGCCATCAGTGAGAATCTAGCGGGCCAGCAGTACTTC.

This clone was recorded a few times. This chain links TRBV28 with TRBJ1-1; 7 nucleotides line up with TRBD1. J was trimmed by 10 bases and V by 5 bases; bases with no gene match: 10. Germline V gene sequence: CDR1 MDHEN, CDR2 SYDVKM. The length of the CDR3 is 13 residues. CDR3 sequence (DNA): TGTGCCAGCAGTACAACAGGGGTCCGGGGAGCTTTCTTT. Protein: CASSTTGVRGAFF.

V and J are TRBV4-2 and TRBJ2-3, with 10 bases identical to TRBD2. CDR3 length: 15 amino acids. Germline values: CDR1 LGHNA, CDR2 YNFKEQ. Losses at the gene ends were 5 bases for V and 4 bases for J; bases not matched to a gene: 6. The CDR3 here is CASSSGRAVADTQYF. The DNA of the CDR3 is TGTGCCAGCAGCAGCGGGAGGGCCGTCGCAGATACGCAGTATTTT.

CDR3 protein: CASSEKASTDTQYF. The CDR3 bases are TGTGCCAGCAGTGAAAAAGCTAGCACAGATACGCAGTATTTT. The chain carries TRBV2 and TRBJ2-3; the D is unclear. V was clipped by 2 bases and J by 0 bases, with 6 bases between them. CDR3 length: 14 residues. The germline CDR1 and CDR2 sequences are SNHLY and FYNNEI.

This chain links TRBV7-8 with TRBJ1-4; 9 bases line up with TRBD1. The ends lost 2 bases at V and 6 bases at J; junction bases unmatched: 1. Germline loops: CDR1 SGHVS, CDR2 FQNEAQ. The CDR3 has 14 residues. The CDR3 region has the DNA TGTGCCAGCAGCTTAAGGGACAGGGATGAAAAACTGTTTTTT. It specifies CASSLRDRDEKLFF.

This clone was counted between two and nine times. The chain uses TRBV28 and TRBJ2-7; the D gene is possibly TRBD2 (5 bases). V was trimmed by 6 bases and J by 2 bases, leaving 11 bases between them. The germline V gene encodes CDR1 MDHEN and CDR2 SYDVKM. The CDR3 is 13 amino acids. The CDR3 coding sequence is TGTGCCAGCAGCCTCGACGGGGCCTACGAGCAGTACTTC. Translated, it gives CASSLDGAYEQYF.

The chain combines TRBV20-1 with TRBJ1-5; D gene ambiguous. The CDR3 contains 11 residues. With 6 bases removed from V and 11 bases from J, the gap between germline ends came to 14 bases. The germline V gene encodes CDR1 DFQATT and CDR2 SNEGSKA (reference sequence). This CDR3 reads CSASTDYSQHF. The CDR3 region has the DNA TGCAGTGCCAGCACAGACTATTCCCAGCATTTT.

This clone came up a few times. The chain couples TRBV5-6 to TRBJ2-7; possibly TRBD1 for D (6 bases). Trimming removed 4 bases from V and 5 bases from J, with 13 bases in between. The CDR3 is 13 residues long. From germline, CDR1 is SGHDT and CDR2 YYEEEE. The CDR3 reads CASSAQGVDEQYF. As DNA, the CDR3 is TGTGCCAGCAGCGCACAGGGTGTCGACGAGCAGTACTTC. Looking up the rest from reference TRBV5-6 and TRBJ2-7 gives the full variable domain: DAGVTQSPTHLIKTRGQQVTLRCSPKSGHDTVSWYQQALGQGPQFIFQYYEEEERQRGNFPDRFSGHQFPNYSSELNVNALLLGDSALYLCASSAQGVDEQYFGPGTRLTVT.

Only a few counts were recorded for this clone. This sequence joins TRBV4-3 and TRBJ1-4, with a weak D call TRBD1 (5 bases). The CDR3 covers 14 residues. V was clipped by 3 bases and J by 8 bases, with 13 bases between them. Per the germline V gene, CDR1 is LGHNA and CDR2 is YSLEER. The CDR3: CASSQGQGSEKLFF. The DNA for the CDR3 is TGCGCCAGCAGCCAGGGGCAGGGTAGCGAAAAACTGTTTTTT.

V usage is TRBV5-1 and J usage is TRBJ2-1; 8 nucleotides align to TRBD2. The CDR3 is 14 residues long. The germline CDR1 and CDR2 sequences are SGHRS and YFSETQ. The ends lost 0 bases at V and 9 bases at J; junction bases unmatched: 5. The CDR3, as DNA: TGCGCCAGCAGCTTGGGGACTAGCAACATTGAGCAGTTCTTC. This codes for CASSLGTSNIEQFF.

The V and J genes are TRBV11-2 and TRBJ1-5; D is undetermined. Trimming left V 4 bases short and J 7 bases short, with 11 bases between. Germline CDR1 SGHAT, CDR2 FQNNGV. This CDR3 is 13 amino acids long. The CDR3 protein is CASSSGLQQPQHF. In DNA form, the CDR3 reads TGTGCCAGCAGCTCAGGACTCCAACAGCCCCAGCATTTT.

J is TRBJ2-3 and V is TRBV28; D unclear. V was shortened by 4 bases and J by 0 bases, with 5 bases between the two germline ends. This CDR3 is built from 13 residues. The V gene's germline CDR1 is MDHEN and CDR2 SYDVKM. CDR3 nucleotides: TGTGCCAGCAGTTCCCCTAGCACAGATACGCAGTATTTT. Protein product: CASSSPSTDTQYF.

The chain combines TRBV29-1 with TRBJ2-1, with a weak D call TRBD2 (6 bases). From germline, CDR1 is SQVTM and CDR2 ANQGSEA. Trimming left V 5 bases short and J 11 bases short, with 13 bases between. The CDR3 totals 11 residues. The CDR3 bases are TGCAGCGTTCAGGACGCGGGGCAGCAGTTCTTC. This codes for CSVQDAGQQFF.

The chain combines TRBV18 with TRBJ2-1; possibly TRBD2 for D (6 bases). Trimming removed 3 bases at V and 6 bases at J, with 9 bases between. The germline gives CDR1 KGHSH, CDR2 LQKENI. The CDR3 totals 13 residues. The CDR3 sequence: CASSPPTSNEQFF. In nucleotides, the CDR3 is TGTGCCAGCTCACCTCCGACTAGCAATGAGCAGTTCTTC.

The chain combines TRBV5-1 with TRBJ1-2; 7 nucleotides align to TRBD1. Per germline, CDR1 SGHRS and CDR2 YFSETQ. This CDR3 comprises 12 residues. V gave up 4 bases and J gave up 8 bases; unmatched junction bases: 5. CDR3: CASSPWDSGYTF. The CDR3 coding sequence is TGCGCCAGCAGCCCCTGGGACAGCGGCTACACCTTC.

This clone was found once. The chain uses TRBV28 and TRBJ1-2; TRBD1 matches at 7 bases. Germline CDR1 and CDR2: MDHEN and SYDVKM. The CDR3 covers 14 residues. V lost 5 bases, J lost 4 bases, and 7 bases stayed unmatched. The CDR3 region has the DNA TGTGCCAGCAGTGCGACAGGGCGGGGCTATGGCTACACCTTC. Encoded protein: CASSATGRGYGYTF.

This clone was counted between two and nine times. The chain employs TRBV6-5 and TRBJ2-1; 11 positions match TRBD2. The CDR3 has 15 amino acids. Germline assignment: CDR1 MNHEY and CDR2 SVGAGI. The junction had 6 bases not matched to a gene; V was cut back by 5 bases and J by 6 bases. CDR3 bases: TGTGCCAGCAGTCTAACTAGCGGGAGAGTCAATGAGCAGTTCTTC. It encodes CASSLTSGRVNEQFF.

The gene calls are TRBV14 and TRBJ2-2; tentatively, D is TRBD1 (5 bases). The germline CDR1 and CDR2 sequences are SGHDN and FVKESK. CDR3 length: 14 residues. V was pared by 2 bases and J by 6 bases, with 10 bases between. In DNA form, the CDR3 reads TGTGCCAGCAGCCAATGGGGCTTATCCGGGGAGCTGTTTTTT. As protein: CASSQWGLSGELFF.

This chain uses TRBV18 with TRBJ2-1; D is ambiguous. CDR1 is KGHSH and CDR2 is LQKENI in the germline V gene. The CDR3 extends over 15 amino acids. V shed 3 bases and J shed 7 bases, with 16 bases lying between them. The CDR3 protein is CASSPSMPPLNEQFF. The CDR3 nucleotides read TGTGCCAGCTCACCGTCGATGCCTCCGCTAAATGAGCAGTTCTTC.

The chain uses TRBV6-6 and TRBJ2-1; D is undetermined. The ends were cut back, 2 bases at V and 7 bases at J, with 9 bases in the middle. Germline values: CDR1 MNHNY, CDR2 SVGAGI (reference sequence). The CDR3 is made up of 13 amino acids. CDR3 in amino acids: CASSYRDGNEQFF. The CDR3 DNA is TGTGCCAGCAGTTACCGAGACGGGAATGAGCAGTTCTTC.

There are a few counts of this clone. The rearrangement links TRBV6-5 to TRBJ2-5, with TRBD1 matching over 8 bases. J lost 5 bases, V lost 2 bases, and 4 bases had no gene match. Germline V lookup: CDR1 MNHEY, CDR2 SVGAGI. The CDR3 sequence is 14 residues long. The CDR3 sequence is CASSYPGQDETQYF. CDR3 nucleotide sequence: TGTGCCAGCAGTTACCCGGGACAGGATGAGACCCAGTACTTC.

CDR3 residues: CASSLEPLLAHEQFF. DNA of the CDR3: TGTGCCAGCAGCTTAGAACCCCTCCTAGCCCATGAGCAGTTCTTC. The chain carries TRBV7-6 and TRBJ2-1; tentative D call: TRBD2 (5 bases). Trimming took off 1 base at V and 8 bases at J, with 15 bases between the two ends. The CDR3 is 15 amino acids. Germline V gives CDR1 SGHVS, CDR2 FNYEAQ.

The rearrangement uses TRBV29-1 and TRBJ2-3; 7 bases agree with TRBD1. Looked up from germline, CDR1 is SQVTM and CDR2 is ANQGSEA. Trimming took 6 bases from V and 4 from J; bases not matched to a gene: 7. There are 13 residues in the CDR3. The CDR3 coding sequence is TGCAGCGTACAAGGGGGCATATCAGATACGCAGTATTTT. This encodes CSVQGGISDTQYF.

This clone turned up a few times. CDR3 amino acids: CSEKTGVGYTF. In DNA form, the CDR3 reads TGCAGCGAGAAGACAGGGGTTGGCTACACCTTC. The rearrangement uses TRBV29-1 and TRBJ1-2; 8 positions match TRBD1. Germline CDR1 SQVTM, CDR2 ANQGSEA. This CDR3 has 11 residues. V shed 7 bases and J 7 bases; nucleotides not matched to a gene: 5.

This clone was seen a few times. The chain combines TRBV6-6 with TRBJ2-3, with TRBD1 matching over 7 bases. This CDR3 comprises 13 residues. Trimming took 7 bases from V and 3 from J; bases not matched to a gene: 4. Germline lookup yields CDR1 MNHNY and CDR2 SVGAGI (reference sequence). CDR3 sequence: CASMGQSTDTQYF. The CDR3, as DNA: TGTGCCAGCATGGGACAGAGTACAGATACGCAGTATTTT.

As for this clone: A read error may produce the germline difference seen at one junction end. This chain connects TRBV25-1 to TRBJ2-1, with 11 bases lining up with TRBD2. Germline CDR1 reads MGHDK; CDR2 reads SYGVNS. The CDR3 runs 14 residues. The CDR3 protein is CASSEAVAGGPGVF. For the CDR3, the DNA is TGTGCCAGCAGTGAAGCTGTAGCGGGAGGGCCTGGGGTCTTC.

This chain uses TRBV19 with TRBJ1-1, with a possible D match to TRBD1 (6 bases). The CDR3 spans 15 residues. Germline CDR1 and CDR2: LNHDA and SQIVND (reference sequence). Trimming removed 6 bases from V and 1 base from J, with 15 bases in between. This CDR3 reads CASSRSGQKNTEAFF. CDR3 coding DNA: TGTGCCAGTAGCCGCTCGGGACAAAAGAACACTGAAGCTTTCTTT.

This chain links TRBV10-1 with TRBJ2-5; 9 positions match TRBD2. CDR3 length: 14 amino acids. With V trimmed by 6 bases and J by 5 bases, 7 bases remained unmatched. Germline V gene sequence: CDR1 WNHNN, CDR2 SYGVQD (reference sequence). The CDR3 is CASSPGTSFETQYF. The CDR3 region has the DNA TGCGCCAGCAGCCCCGGGACTAGCTTCGAGACCCAGTACTTC.

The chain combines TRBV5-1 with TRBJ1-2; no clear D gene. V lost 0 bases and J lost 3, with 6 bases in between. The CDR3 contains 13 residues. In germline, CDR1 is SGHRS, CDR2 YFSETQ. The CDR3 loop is CASSLVGDYGYTF. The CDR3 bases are TGCGCCAGCAGCTTGGTAGGAGACTATGGCTACACCTTC.

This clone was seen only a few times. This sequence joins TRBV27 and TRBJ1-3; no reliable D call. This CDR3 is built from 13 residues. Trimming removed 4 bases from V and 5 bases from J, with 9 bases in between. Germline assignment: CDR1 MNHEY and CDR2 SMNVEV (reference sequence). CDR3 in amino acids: CASSSGSRNTIYF. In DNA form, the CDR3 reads TGTGCCAGCAGTTCCGGGAGCAGAAACACCATATATTTT.

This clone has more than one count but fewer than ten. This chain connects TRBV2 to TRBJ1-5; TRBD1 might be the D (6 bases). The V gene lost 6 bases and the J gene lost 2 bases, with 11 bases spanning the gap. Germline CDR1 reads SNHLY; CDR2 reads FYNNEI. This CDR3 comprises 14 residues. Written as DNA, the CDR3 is TGTGCCAGCAGCCGACAGGTCCGCAATCAGCCCCAGCATTTT. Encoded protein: CASSRQVRNQPQHF.